The entry below describes one TCR beta chain. Its antigen is currently unknown. The CDR3 has 13 residues. Per germline, CDR1 SGHTS and CDR2 YDEGEE. Trimming left V 4 bases short and J 5 bases short, with 13 bases between. TCRdb's copy holds only in-frame clones and misses some; the assay was immunoSEQ multiplex PCR. The table lists approximately 980,000 clones, 76% of them singletons. This entry is derived from a study of shared clonotypes between healthy human individuals. The study's findings and limits: Rarefaction showed sorted-subset sequencing was incomplete despite large depth.

All of the donors resided in Nashville, Tennessee, and each was a Caucasian adult. The clonotype comes from a man between 18 and 35 years old in good health. Sequences were obtained from memory CD4+ T cells sorted from blood. Subset of the sample: CD45RA-negative fraction. The rearrangement links TRBV5-8 to TRBJ2-7, with TRBD1 as a possible D gene (5 bases). The CDR3 DNA reads TGTGCCAGCAGCCCTGAAGGGGCGAACGAGCAGTACTTC. This encodes CASSPEGANEQYF.